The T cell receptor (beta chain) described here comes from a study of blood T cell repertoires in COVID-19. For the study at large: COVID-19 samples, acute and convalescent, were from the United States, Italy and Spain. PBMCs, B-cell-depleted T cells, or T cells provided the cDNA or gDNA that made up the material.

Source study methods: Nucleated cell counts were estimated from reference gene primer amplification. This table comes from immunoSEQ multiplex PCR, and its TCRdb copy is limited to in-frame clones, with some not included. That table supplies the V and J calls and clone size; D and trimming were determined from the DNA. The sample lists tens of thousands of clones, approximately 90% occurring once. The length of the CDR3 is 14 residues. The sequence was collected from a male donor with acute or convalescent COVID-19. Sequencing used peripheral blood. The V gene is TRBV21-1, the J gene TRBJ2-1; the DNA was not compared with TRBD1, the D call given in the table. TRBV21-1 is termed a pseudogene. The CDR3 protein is CASRRTQFENEQFF. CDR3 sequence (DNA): TGTGCCAGCAGGAGGACACAGTTTGAAAATGAGCAGTTCTTC.